This TCR beta chain was identified in a study of OX40 agonist ivuxolimab in advanced cancers. Study-level information: Dose-escalation patients' cancers were hepatocellular carcinoma, melanoma, renal cell or head and neck cancer. Males comprised around 80% of the group, whose mean age was roughly 60 years (range 23 to 79).

Unmatched junction bases numbered 4, after V lost 0 bases and J lost 6 bases. CDR1 and CDR2 (germline): LNHDA, SQIVND (reference sequence). This CDR3 has 15 residues. Clones were read by immunoSEQ multiplex PCR, and TCRdb kept only the in-frame ones, dropping some. Here the sample spans 65,000 to 90,000 clones, around nine tenths being singletons. Regarding the study as a whole: Within 6 weeks, CD4+ and CD8+ blood T cells expanded clonally at 0.1 to 3.0 mg/kg. Expansion of clones was among the lowest in partial responders at 0.1-3.0 mg/kg.

Worth noting for this clone: What it binds is unknown.

The TCR was taken from an adult with an advanced solid tumor such as melanoma, head and neck, liver or kidney cancer. Sequencing used CD4+ or CD8+ T cells sorted from blood, obtained in a trial of the OX40 agonist ivuxolimab. The chain has TRBV19 and TRBJ2-1, with 8 bases identical to TRBD2. DNA for the CDR3: TGTGCCAGTAGTATAGAAGCGGGACTAGGCAATGAGCAGTTCTTC. It translates to CASSIEAGLGNEQFF.